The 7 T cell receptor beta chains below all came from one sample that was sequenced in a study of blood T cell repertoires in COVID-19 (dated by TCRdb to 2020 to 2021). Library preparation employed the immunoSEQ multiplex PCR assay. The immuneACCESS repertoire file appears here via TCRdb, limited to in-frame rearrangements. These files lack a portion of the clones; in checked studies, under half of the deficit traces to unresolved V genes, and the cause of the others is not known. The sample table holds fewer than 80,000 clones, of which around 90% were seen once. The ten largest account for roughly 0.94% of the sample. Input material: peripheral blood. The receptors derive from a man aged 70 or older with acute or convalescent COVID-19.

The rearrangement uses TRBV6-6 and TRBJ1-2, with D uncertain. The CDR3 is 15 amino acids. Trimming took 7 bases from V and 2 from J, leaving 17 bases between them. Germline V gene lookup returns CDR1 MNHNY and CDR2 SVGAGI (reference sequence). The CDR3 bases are TGTGCCAGCAACCGCCGGGAGCTCGGCAACTATGGCTACACCTTC. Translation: CASNRRELGNYGYTF.

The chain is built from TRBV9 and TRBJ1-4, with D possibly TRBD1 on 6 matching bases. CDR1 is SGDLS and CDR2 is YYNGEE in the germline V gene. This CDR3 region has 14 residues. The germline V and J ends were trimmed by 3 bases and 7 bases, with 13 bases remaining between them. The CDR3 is CASSAEQGSEKLFF. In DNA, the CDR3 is TGTGCCAGCAGCGCTGAACAGGGAAGTGAAAAACTGTTTTTT.

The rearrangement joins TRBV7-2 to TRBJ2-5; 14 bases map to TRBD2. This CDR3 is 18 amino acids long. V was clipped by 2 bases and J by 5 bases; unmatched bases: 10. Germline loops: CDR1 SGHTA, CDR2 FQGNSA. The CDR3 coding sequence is TGTGCCAGCAGCTTAAGGATGACTAGCGGGGGGGCCGGGGAGACCCAGTACTTC. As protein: CASSLRMTSGGAGETQYF.

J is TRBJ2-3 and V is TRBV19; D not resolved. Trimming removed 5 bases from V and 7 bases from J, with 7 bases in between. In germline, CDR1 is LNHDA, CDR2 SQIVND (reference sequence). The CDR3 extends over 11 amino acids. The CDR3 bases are TGTGCCAGTAGTTCTAGGTATACGCAGTATTTT. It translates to CASSSRYTQYF.

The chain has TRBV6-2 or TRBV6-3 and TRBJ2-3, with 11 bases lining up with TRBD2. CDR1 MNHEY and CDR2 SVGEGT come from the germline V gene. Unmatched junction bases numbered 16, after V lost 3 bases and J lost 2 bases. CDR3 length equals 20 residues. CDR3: CASSYRWLAGGQTYTDTQYF. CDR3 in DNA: TGTGCCAGCAGTTATCGATGGCTAGCGGGGGGACAAACCTACACAGATACGCAGTATTTT.

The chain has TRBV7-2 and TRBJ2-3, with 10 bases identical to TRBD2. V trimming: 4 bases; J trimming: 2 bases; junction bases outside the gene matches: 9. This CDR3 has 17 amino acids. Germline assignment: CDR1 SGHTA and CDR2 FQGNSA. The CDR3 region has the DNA TGTGCCAGCAGCTCAGTTAGCGGGGGGCTCATCACAGATACGCAGTATTTT. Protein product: CASSSVSGGLITDTQYF. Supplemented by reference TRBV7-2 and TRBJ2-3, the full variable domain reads GAGVSQSPSNKVTEKGKDVELRCDPISGHTALYWYRQSLGQGLEFLIYFQGNSAPDKSGLPSDRFSAERTGGSVSTLTIQRTQQEDSAVYLCASSSVSGGLITDTQYFGPGTRLTVL.

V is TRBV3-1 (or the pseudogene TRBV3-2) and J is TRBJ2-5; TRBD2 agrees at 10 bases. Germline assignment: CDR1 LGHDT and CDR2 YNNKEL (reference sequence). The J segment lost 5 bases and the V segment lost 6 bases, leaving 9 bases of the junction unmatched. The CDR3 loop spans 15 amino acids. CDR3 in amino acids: CASRLAGEFVETQYF. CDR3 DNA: TGTGCCAGCAGGCTAGCGGGAGAATTTGTTGAGACCCAGTACTTC.